These T cell receptor beta chains were read from a single sample in a study of T-cell memory formation after mild COVID-19. TCRdb fed the 5' RACE reads into MiXCR, producing one record per CDR3 protein. This table holds fewer than 90,000 distinct CDR3 sequences, roughly 13% found once. Sequenced: PBMCs or a T cell subset sorted from them (not recorded which). Receptors originate from a man younger than 35 who had mild COVID-19 (a few samples of this study predate the infection). Cell type and time point are not known. The CDR3 runs from the conserved cysteine through the conserved F or W. D genes are given only for firm matches. The size entry is marked missing in some rows and otherwise reads once, few, many or a size class.

D | J | V | size | DNA | CDR3
TRBD1 | TRBJ2-5 | TRBV6-5 | few | TGTGCCAGCAGTCGGGACAGGGAGACCCAGTACTTC | CASSRDRETQYF
TRBD1 | TRBJ2-2 | TRBV20-1 | many | TGCAGTGCTTGGGACAGGGGCACCGGGGAGCTGTTTTTT | CSAWDRGTGELFF
NA | TRBJ2-7 | TRBV7-9 | few | TGTGCCAGCAGCCCCCGGGGGGGACAGGATGGGTCCTACGAGCAGTACTTC | CASSPRGGQDGSYEQYF
TRBD2 | TRBJ2-2 | TRBV15 | NA | TGTGCCACCAGCAGAGACGGGACTAGCGGGTACACCGGGGAGCTGTTTTTT | CATSRDGTSGYTGELFF
TRBD2 | TRBJ2-3 | TRBV28 | few | TGTGCCAGCAACTCACTAGCGCGGGGAATTTGGGGCACAGATACGCAGTATTTT | CASNSLARGIWGTDTQYF
NA | TRBJ1-2 | TRBV6-2/TRBV6-3 | few | TGTGCCAGCAGTTACCCAACAGGGAATGGCTACACCTTC | CASSYPTGNGYTF
NA | TRBJ1-1 | TRBV20-1 | NA | TGCAGTGCTAGAGGGAGGTGGCAGGCCAGTTTCTCTGGAATGAACACTGAAGCTTTCTTT | CSARGRWQASFSGMNTEAFF
NA | TRBJ1-3 | TRBV4-2 | NA | TGTGCCAGCAGCCAAGATATGGGGGCCCACTCTGGAAACACCATATATTTT | CASSQDMGAHSGNTIYF
TRBD1 | TRBJ2-2 | TRBV27 | NA | TGTGCCAGCAGTTTATCGATAGGACAGGGGGTTCCCGGGGAGCTGTTTTTT | CASSLSIGQGVPGELFF
TRBD2 | TRBJ2-3 | TRBV5-1 | many | TGCGCCAGCAGCCTAACTAGCGGGGGCACAGATACGCAGTATTTT | CASSLTSGGTDTQYF
TRBD2 | TRBJ2-3 | TRBV7-7 | few | TGTGCTAGCAGCTCCCACGGGGGGTTCACAGATACGCAGTATTTT | CASSSHGGFTDTQYF
TRBD2 | TRBJ2-3 | TRBV6-5 | few | TGTGCCAGCAGTTTTGGTAGAACTAGCGGGGGGGCTACAGATACGCAGTATTTT | CASSFGRTSGGATDTQYF
TRBD2 | TRBJ2-1 | TRBV10-3 | NA | TGTGCCATCAGCGGCTTAGCGGGGGGGTACAATGAGCAGTTCTTC | CAISGLAGGYNEQFF
NA | TRBJ2-3 | TRBV4-1 | NA | TGCGCCAGCAGCCAAGATGGGAAAGCAGGGACAGATACGCAGTATTTT | CASSQDGKAGTDTQYF
NA | TRBJ1-1 | TRBV5-1 | few | TGCGCCAGCAGCTTGGTATTAGGGGTTGAAGCTTTCTTT | CASSLVLGVEAFF
NA | TRBJ2-3 | TRBV29-1 | NA | TGCAGCGCCTACCTGGAGGCAGATACGCAGTATTTT | CSAYLEADTQYF
NA | TRBJ2-1 | TRBV4-2 | NA | TGTGCCAGCAGCATAGGCCTCGGGCTCCACACCTACAATGAGCAGTTCTTC | CASSIGLGLHTYNEQFF
NA | TRBJ1-1 | TRBV10-2 | NA | TGCGCCAGCAGTGCCCTGGCGGGGGCTTTCTTT | CASSALAGAFF
TRBD1 | TRBJ2-7 | TRBV9 | NA | TGTGCCAGCAGCTTAGGGACAGGGGGCACCTACGAGCAGTACTTC | CASSLGTGGTYEQYF
TRBD1 | TRBJ1-1 | TRBV29-1 | NA | TGCAGCGGCCACCCGGGACAGGGGAAAGGCACTGAAGCTTTCTTT | CSGHPGQGKGTEAFF
NA | TRBJ2-5 | TRBV23-1 | many | TGCGCCAGCAGTCAAAAGCAGGGCCAAGCAGAGACCCAGTACTTC | CASSQKQGQAETQYF
TRBD1 | TRBJ1-1 | TRBV6-2/TRBV6-3 | NA | TGTGCCAGCTGGACAGGGGGAGGTGCTGAAGCTTTCTTT | CASWTGGGAEAFF
TRBD2 | TRBJ2-7 | TRBV7-9 | NA | TGTGCCAGCAGCCCAGTCGGCGGGGGGCCGAGGGTCGAGCAGTACTTC | CASSPVGGGPRVEQYF